This is a list of T cell receptor beta chains from one sample in a study of T-cell memory formation after mild COVID-19. TCRdb itself ran the 5' RACE reads through MiXCR, one entry per CDR3 protein. The sample has roughly 250,000 distinct CDR3 sequences, 16% seen once. Sequenced material: PBMCs or a T cell subset sorted from them (not recorded which). The origin of the receptors is a man aged 18 to 30 who had mild COVID-19 (a few samples of this study predate the infection). Cell type and time point are not known. CDR3s include the opening cysteine and the closing phenylalanine or tryptophan. D genes are given only for firm matches. The size entry is marked missing in some rows and otherwise reads once, few, many or a size class.

TRBV5-6	few	TRBD1	TRBJ1-6	CASSFGQGGYSPLHF	TGTGCCAGCAGCTTTGGACAGGGAGGTTATTCACCCCTCCACTTT
TRBV27	few	TRBD2	TRBJ2-7	CASSFASGYEQYF	TGTGCCAGCAGTTTCGCTAGCGGCTACGAGCAGTACTTC
TRBV7-2	few	TRBD1	TRBJ1-5	CASSLVRGHGNQPQHF	TGTGCCAGCAGCTTAGTCAGGGGGCATGGCAATCAGCCCCAGCATTTT
TRBV4-2	.	TRBD2	TRBJ2-5	CASSQDPGGGETQYF	TGTGCCAGCAGCCAAGATCCGGGGGGAGGGGAGACCCAGTACTTC
TRBV10-3	.	TRBD1	TRBJ1-5	CAISGTGTGLPQHF	TGTGCCATCAGTGGTACCGGGACAGGGCTCCCCCAGCATTTT
TRBV7-9	.	TRBD1	TRBJ1-2	CASSPGQDNYGYTF	TGTGCCAGCAGCCCGGGACAGGATAACTATGGCTACACCTTC
TRBV6-5	.	TRBD1	TRBJ1-6	CASSPTNRGGSPLHF	TGTGCCAGCAGCCCAACCAACAGGGGTGGTTCACCCCTCCACTTT
TRBV7-6	.	TRBD1	TRBJ2-2	CASSLRTGVPTGELFF	TGTGCCAGCAGCTTAAGGACAGGGGTCCCCACCGGGGAGCTGTTTTTT
TRBV6-2/TRBV6-3	.	TRBD1	TRBJ1-1	CASSPFKPTGGAEAFF	TGTGCCAGCAGTCCTTTTAAGCCCACAGGGGGAGCTGAAGCTTTCTTT
TRBV12-3/TRBV12-4	.	.	TRBJ1-3	CASSLEGNTIYF	TGTGCCAGCAGTTTAGAAGGAAACACCATATATTTT
TRBV7-9	.	.	TRBJ1-4	CASSNTGQAEEKLFF	TGTGCCAGCAGCAATACGGGGCAAGCTGAGGAAAAACTGTTTTTT
TRBV12-3/TRBV12-4	few	TRBD2	TRBJ2-2	CATTNGLAAGELFF	TGTGCCACCACCAACGGACTAGCTGCCGGGGAGCTGTTTTTT
TRBV7-6	.	TRBD1	TRBJ2-1	CASSTGQANEQFF	TGTGCCAGCAGCACCGGACAGGCCAATGAGCAGTTCTTC
TRBV25-1	.	TRBD1	TRBJ2-1	CASSTPRGRQGDNEQFF	TGTGCCAGCAGTACCCCGAGGGGGCGACAGGGGGACAATGAGCAGTTCTTC
TRBV7-9	.	.	TRBJ2-3	CASSSPPGGYTTDTQYF	TGTGCCAGCAGCTCCCCCCCCGGCGGTTATACCACAGATACGCAGTATTTT
TRBV9	.	.	TRBJ2-7	CASSGNGNEQYF	TGTGCCAGCAGCGGGAATGGAAACGAGCAGTACTTC
TRBV4-2	.	.	TRBJ2-7	CASSQPRNYEQYF	TGTGCCAGCAGCCAACCTAGAAACTACGAGCAGTACTTC
TRBV25-1	few	.	TRBJ2-7	CASSVALEQYF	TGTGCCAGCAGTGTTGCCCTCGAGCAGTACTTC
TRBV20-1	.	TRBD2	TRBJ2-3	CSSPGGGTDTQYF	TGCAGTTCCCCTGGGGGGGGCACAGATACGCAGTATTTT
TRBV18	few	TRBD1	TRBJ2-1	CASSPRTGETEQFF	TGTGCCAGCTCACCCCGGACAGGGGAGACTGAGCAGTTCTTC
TRBV9	.	.	TRBJ1-3	CASSVSYHDRRHTIYF	TGTGCCAGCAGCGTAAGTTACCACGACAGGCGTCACACCATATATTTT
TRBV11-2	.	.	TRBJ2-2	CASSQDSTGELFF	TGTGCCAGCAGCCAGGACAGCACCGGGGAGCTGTTTTTT
TRBV6-2/TRBV6-3	many	.	TRBJ1-4	CASSPGDEKLFF	TGTGCCAGCAGTCCCGGGGATGAAAAACTGTTTTTT
TRBV7-2	few	TRBD1	TRBJ1-2	CASSVLGDSGAYGYTF	TGTGCCAGCAGCGTACTTGGGGACAGTGGAGCCTATGGCTACACCTTC
TRBV7-9	few	.	TRBJ1-2	CASSLGDSPLLGYGYTF	TGTGCCAGCAGCTTGGGTGACAGTCCCCTTCTTGGATATGGCTACACCTTC
TRBV5-4	.	.	TRBJ2-5	CASSYRTETETQYF	TGTGCCAGCAGCTACCGCACGGAAACCGAGACCCAGTACTTC
TRBV11-2	few	.	TRBJ2-1	CASSSRLSSYNEQFF	TGTGCCAGCAGCTCCCGTCTAAGCTCCTACAATGAGCAGTTCTTC